The table lists the clone carrying this T cell receptor beta chain with many counts. What it binds is not known. The sample originates from a study of molecular identifiers for immune sequencing clone quantification. As for the study in general: RNA from around 20,000 or 100,000 naive CD8 cells was split five ways in replicates, with four sequenced.

Previously described methods and listed TCR primers produced bulk TCR libraries. TCRdb ran MiXCR on the PCR reads and lists one entry per CDR3 protein. Found here are about half a million distinct CDR3 sequences, 20% to 25% of them singletons; the top ten hold 0.84%. Trimming left V 3 bases short and J 4 bases short, with 12 bases between. The length of the CDR3 is 14 residues. Study results and limitations: In CMV-specific effectors, clones above 20 copies held over 98% of molecules; naive, under 1%.

Sorted naive CD8 T cells, about 17,000 to 1,000,000, were sequenced from 10%, 30% or 50% RNA. Specimen: naive CD8+ T cells from blood, with Jurkat cell RNA spiked in. The subset was: FACS-sorted CD8+CD4-CCR7+CD45RA+ naive T cells. The V call is TRBV12-3 or TRBV12-4, the J call TRBJ1-2; a possible D gene is TRBD1 (6 bases). The origin of this receptor is a human donor in good health. Some libraries in this study had Jurkat cell RNA spiked in. CDR3 region: CASSFGGGGYGYTF. CDR3 DNA: TGTGCCAGCAGTTTTGGAGGGGGGGGCTATGGCTACACCTTC.